Each of the 26 T cell receptor beta chains below was sequenced from the same sample in a study of blood T cell repertoires in COVID-19. TCRdb's copy holds only in-frame clones and misses some; the assay was immunoSEQ multiplex PCR. This repertoire shows tens of thousands of clones, over 75% found once; its top ten account for 3% to 3.5%. Sequenced input: peripheral blood. The receptor source for this set is a man over 45 with active COVID-19.

The chain is built from TRBV29-1 and TRBJ2-5, with 7 bases aligning to TRBD2. J lost 5 bases, V lost 6 bases, and 9 bases had no gene match. There are 13 residues in the CDR3. Germline values: CDR1 SQVTM, CDR2 ANQGSEA. The CDR3 region is CSVGSLGGETQYF. The CDR3 DNA is TGCAGCGTGGGGTCCCTGGGAGGGGAGACCCAGTACTTC.

V and J are TRBV5-6 and TRBJ2-7; maybe TRBD1 (7 bases). The CDR3 is made up of 16 amino acids. Germline V gives CDR1 SGHDT, CDR2 YYEEEE. Trimming left V 5 bases short and J 3 bases short, with 21 bases between. As DNA, the CDR3 is TGTGCCAGCAGTCTTGGAGGGGGCGAAAGGGTCTACGAGCAGTACTTC. It specifies CASSLGGGERVYEQYF.

This chain links TRBV24-1 with TRBJ2-6; 7 bases line up with TRBD1. There are 14 residues in the CDR3. With 9 bases clipped from V and 0 bases from J, the junction kept 1 base outside the gene matches. Germline V gives CDR1 KGHDR, CDR2 SFDVKD. CDR3 sequence reads: CATGQDSGANVLTF. The CDR3 DNA reads TGTGCCACCGGACAGGACTCTGGGGCCAACGTCCTGACTTTC.

This clone was observed once. This rearrangement joins TRBV7-2 to TRBJ2-2; 7 nucleotides line up with TRBD1. Unmatched junction bases numbered 9, after V lost 5 bases and J lost 6 bases. CDR3 length: 15 amino acids. From germline, CDR1 is SGHTA and CDR2 FQGNSA. This CDR3 is CASSNRGRGAGELFF. CDR3 nucleotide sequence: TGTGCCAGCAGCAACAGGGGACGAGGGGCCGGGGAGCTGTTTTTT.

The rearrangement joins TRBV19 to TRBJ1-2; D perhaps matches TRBD1 (5 bases). The V end was cut by 8 bases, the J end by 2 bases, with 6 bases between. The CDR3 length is 11 residues. Germline V gene lookup returns CDR1 LNHDA and CDR2 SQIVND (reference sequence). In nucleotides, the CDR3 is TGTGCCAGTGACAGCAACTATGGCTACACCTTC. This gives the protein CASDSNYGYTF. Full variable domain (missing parts from reference TRBV19 and TRBJ1-2): DGGITQSPKYLFRKEGQNVTLSCEQNLNHDAMYWYRQDPGQGLRLIYYSQIVNDFQKGDIAEGYSVSREKKESFPLTVTSAQKNPTAFYLCASDSNYGYTFGSGTRLTVV.

This clone was detected a few times. CDR3 region: CSARDNYEQYF. CDR3 DNA: TGCAGTGCTAGAGACAACTACGAGCAGTACTTC. V usage is TRBV20-1 and J usage is TRBJ2-7; unclear D gene. V was pared by 0 bases and J by 3 bases, with 3 bases between. The CDR3 is 11 residues long. The germline gives CDR1 DFQATT, CDR2 SNEGSKA (reference sequence).

In DNA, the CDR3 is TGTGCCAGCACCCCGACAGGGTTAAACTATGGCTACACCTTC. Amino acids: CASTPTGLNYGYTF. The chain is built from TRBV7-8 and TRBJ1-2; 7 nucleotides match TRBD1. The germline V gene has CDR1 SGHVS and CDR2 FQNEAQ. V gave up 7 bases and J gave up 2 bases; unmatched junction bases: 7. The CDR3 loop spans 14 amino acids.

This chain connects TRBV7-9 to TRBJ2-5; maybe TRBD2 (5 bases). There are 14 residues in the CDR3. Per the germline V gene, CDR1 is SEHNR and CDR2 is FQNEAQ (reference sequence). V gave up 0 bases and J gave up 5 bases, with 10 bases separating them. Written as DNA, the CDR3 is TGTGCCAGCAGCTTAGCCTTTACTAGGGAGACCCAGTACTTC. Its protein is CASSLAFTRETQYF.

This clone was counted between two and nine times. The gene calls are TRBV2 and TRBJ2-1, with TRBD2 matching over 9 bases. The V segment lost 5 bases and the J segment 0 bases; nucleotides outside the gene matches: 8. The V gene's germline CDR1 is SNHLY and CDR2 FYNNEI. The CDR3 consists of 17 residues. CDR3 residues: CASSRLAGRSSYNEQFF. The CDR3 DNA is TGTGCCAGCAGTCGGCTAGCGGGGCGTAGCTCCTACAATGAGCAGTTCTTC.

The V call is TRBV5-4, the J call TRBJ1-4; D is unresolved. The CDR3 extends over 12 amino acids. V shed 5 bases and J shed 8 bases, with 10 bases lying between them. Germline CDR1 SGHNT, CDR2 YYREEE (reference sequence). The chain's CDR3 is CASSSRREKLFF. The CDR3 coding sequence is TGTGCCAGCAGTTCGAGGAGGGAAAAACTGTTTTTT.

This clone was seen a few times. This chain uses TRBV4-3 with TRBJ1-2, with 7 bases identical to TRBD1. The ends lost 0 bases at V and 2 bases at J; junction bases unmatched: 3. Germline V gene lookup returns CDR1 LGHNA and CDR2 YSLEER. This CDR3 region has 15 residues. Here the CDR3 reads CASSQEPTGNYGYTF. The CDR3 DNA follows: TGCGCCAGCAGCCAAGAACCGACAGGGAACTATGGCTACACCTTC.

V gene TRBV5-1 combines with J gene TRBJ1-2; the D is unclear. The CDR3 runs to 13 residues. With 2 bases removed from V and 5 bases from J, the gap between germline ends came to 10 bases. Germline assignment: CDR1 SGHRS and CDR2 YFSETQ. Here the CDR3 reads CASSLGQRYGYTF. The CDR3 DNA sequence: TGCGCCAGCAGCTTAGGGCAGCGGTATGGCTACACCTTC.

The gene calls are TRBV9 and TRBJ1-4, with D possibly TRBD1 on 5 matching bases. The V gene's germline CDR1 is SGDLS and CDR2 YYNGEE. The CDR3 has 16 residues. Trimming took off 0 bases at V and 0 bases at J, with 9 bases between the two ends. The CDR3 sequence is CASSVGGSATNEKLFF. The CDR3 DNA sequence: TGTGCCAGCAGCGTAGGGGGCAGTGCAACTAATGAAAAACTGTTTTTT.

The V gene is TRBV5-1, the J gene TRBJ2-1; TRBD1 is a possible D gene (5 bases). The CDR3 is 13 residues long. V was shortened by 6 bases and J by 5 bases, with 12 bases between the two germline ends. Germline lookup yields CDR1 SGHRS and CDR2 YFSETQ. The CDR3: CASTLDSNNEQFF. The CDR3 bases are TGCGCCAGCACCTTAGACAGCAACAATGAGCAGTTCTTC.

The chain couples TRBV14 to TRBJ1-4; weak D call: TRBD1 (5 bases). Germline CDR1 and CDR2: SGHDN and FVKESK. Between the trimmed V and J ends, which lost 1 base and 3 bases, there was a span of 12 bases. The length of the CDR3 is 16 residues. The CDR3 nucleotides are TGTGCCAGCAGCCAAGGGCTGGAGACAGCTAATGAAAAACTGTTTTTT. Translated, it gives CASSQGLETANEKLFF.

V gene TRBV10-1 combines with J gene TRBJ2-5; 8 bases match TRBD1. The CDR3 contains 13 residues. The V and J ends lost 4 bases and 4 bases, in that order; junction bases with no gene match: 2. Germline CDR1 and CDR2: WNHNN and SYGVQD (reference sequence). This chain's CDR3 is CASSAQGAETQYF. The CDR3 DNA reads as TGCGCCAGCAGTGCTCAGGGGGCAGAGACCCAGTACTTC.

This chain uses TRBV9 with TRBJ1-2; perhaps TRBD1 as D (5 bases). Trimming pared 0 bases from V and 3 bases from J, leaving 12 bases between. From germline, CDR1 is SGDLS and CDR2 YYNGEE. This CDR3 is built from 15 residues. DNA for the CDR3: TGTGCCAGCAGCGTAGAACCTGGGGGGTACTATGGCTACACCTTC. It yields the protein CASSVEPGGYYGYTF.

The J gene is TRBJ2-1, the V gene TRBV24-1, with 10 bases matching TRBD2. This CDR3 spans 15 amino acids. After removal of 9 bases from V and 7 bases from J, the junction contained 11 bases not matched to a gene. Germline CDR1 and CDR2: KGHDR and SFDVKD. The DNA for the CDR3 is TGTGCCACCCAAGGAGCGGGAGGGCCCTCGAATGAGCAGTTCTTC. Its protein is CATQGAGGPSNEQFF.

The chain carries TRBV5-1 and TRBJ1-4, with D possibly being TRBD1 (6 bases). Per germline, CDR1 SGHRS and CDR2 YFSETQ. V lost 7 bases and J lost 8, with 21 bases in between. The CDR3 contains 15 residues. CDR3 nucleotide sequence: TGCGCCAGCGGCGTGGGGGCGCGGGGTGGAGAAAAACTGTTTTTT. It translates to CASGVGARGGEKLFF.

This clone was observed a few times. A read error may produce the germline difference seen at one junction end. The V gene is TRBV7-7, the J gene TRBJ1-6; tentatively, D is TRBD1 (5 bases). Per the germline V gene, CDR1 is SSHAT and CDR2 is FNYEAQ (reference sequence). The CDR3 runs 18 residues. CDR3 in DNA: TGTGCTAGCAGCTTAGGGCGGGGCCCCGGGTCCTATAATTCACCCCTCCACTTT. It specifies CASSLGRGPGSYNSPLHF.

This chain uses TRBV7-8 with TRBJ2-5, with 7 bases identical to TRBD2. Germline CDR1 reads SGHVS; CDR2 reads FQNEAQ. The CDR3 runs 15 residues. Trimming took 1 base from V and 7 from J; bases not matched to a gene: 9. CDR3 region: CASSLGEGRRWTQYF. DNA of the CDR3: TGTGCCAGCAGCTTAGGGGAGGGACGCCGGTGGACCCAGTACTTC.

The chain combines TRBV6-5 with TRBJ1-1; 10 bases are shared with TRBD1. After removal of 6 bases from V and 4 bases from J, the junction contained 8 bases not matched to a gene. Germline V lookup: CDR1 MNHEY, CDR2 SVGAGI. This CDR3 spans 15 amino acids. This CDR3 is CASRWRDRGGTEAFF. CDR3 in DNA: TGTGCCAGCAGATGGAGGGACAGGGGAGGCACTGAAGCTTTCTTT.

The V gene is TRBV18, the J gene TRBJ1-1, with 9 bases identical to TRBD1. Germline CDR1 reads KGHSH; CDR2 reads LQKENI. Trimming took 3 bases from V and 1 from J; bases not matched to a gene: 3. The CDR3 is 15 residues long. CDR3 coding DNA: TGTGCCAGCTCACCGGGACAGGGCTCGAACACTGAAGCTTTCTTT. It translates to CASSPGQGSNTEAFF. The full variable domain, completed using reference TRBV18 and TRBJ1-1, is NAGVMQNPRHLVRRRGQEARLRCSPMKGHSHVYWYRQLPEEGLKFMVYLQKENIIDESGMPKERFSAEFPKEGPSILRIQQVVRGDSAAYFCASSPGQGSNTEAFFGQGTRLTVV.

The chain recombines TRBV7-3 with TRBJ1-2, with TRBD1 matching over 10 bases. There are 15 residues in the CDR3. J was trimmed by 4 bases and V by 5 bases; bases with no gene match: 7. Per the germline V gene, CDR1 is SGHTA and CDR2 is FQGTGA. The CDR3: CASSETGGQSYGYTF. The CDR3 nucleotides are TGTGCCAGCAGCGAGACAGGGGGCCAGAGCTATGGCTACACCTTC.

This chain links TRBV3-1 (or the pseudogene TRBV3-2) with TRBJ1-2; D unresolved. This CDR3 contains 16 residues. V lost 2 bases and J 6 bases, leaving 19 bases between the germline ends. Germline V gives CDR1 LGHDT, CDR2 YNNKEL (reference sequence). In DNA, the CDR3 is TGTGCCAGCAGCCAAAGACAAACCACCTATTTTCATGGCTACACCTTC. As protein: CASSQRQTTYFHGYTF.

The rearrangement uses TRBV7-9 and TRBJ1-2; D possibly corresponds to TRBD1 (6 bases). Germline values: CDR1 SEHNR, CDR2 FQNEAQ (reference sequence). This CDR3 comprises 12 residues. Trimming stripped 6 bases from V and 4 bases from J, with 9 bases between. DNA of the CDR3: TGTGCCAGCAGACGGGACACCTATGGCTACACCTTC. Amino acid sequence: CASRRDTYGYTF.